This T cell receptor (beta chain) is drawn from a study of blood T cell repertoires in COVID-19. Categorization into cohorts depended on clinical history that participants reported. Symptom resolution, clearance, or two negative PCRs marked donors in Cohort 3 as recovered. The germline V and J ends were trimmed by 4 bases and 8 bases, with 7 bases remaining between them. CDR1 and CDR2 (germline): MDHEN, SYDVKM. The CDR3 consists of 11 residues. Method: immunoSEQ multiplex PCR; TCRdb's copy keeps in-frame clones and lacks some. The top ten hold approximately 6% of the sample, which has over 120,000 clones, roughly 78% seen once.

This chain uses TRBV28 with TRBJ2-3; D perhaps matches TRBD1 (6 bases). The clonotype originates from a woman in her fifties or sixties who had recovered from COVID-19. Sequenced material: PBMCs or T cells enriched from blood (not recorded which). DNA for the CDR3: TGTGCCAGCAGTTCAGGGGCTACGCAGTATTTT. This gives the protein CASSSGATQYF. Filled out from reference TRBV28 and TRBJ2-3, the complete variable domain reads DVKVTQSSRYLVKRTGEKVFLECVQDMDHENMFWYRQDPGLGLRLIYFSYDVKMKEKGDIPEGYSVSREKKERFSLILESASTNQTSMYLCASSSGATQYFGPGTRLTVL.